This entry lists 20 T cell receptor beta chains sequenced from one sample in a study of shared clonotypes between healthy human individuals (TCRdb year 2020). Library preparation used the immunoSEQ multiplex PCR assay. TCRdb provides this immuneACCESS table in a form limited to in-frame rearrangements. Some clones are lacking; in checked studies, under half of them reflect an unresolved V gene, and why the rest are absent is not known. A total of about 560,000 clones appear in this sample, around 80% of them only once. Approximately 12% of the sample comes from the top ten. Sequenced sample: PBMCs. Every receptor here comes from a woman between 40 and 55 years old in good health. Some clones in this sample may be carry-over from other donors' samples.

The CDR3 here is CASSSVVGVGFYEQYF. The DNA of the CDR3 is TGTGCCAGCAGTTCCGTAGTGGGCGTCGGCTTCTACGAGCAGTACTTC. The chain has TRBV27 and TRBJ2-7, with D hard to call. CDR3 length: 16 residues. V was trimmed by 4 bases and J by 3 bases, leaving 19 bases between them. Germline V CDR1 and CDR2: MNHEY, SMNVEV (reference sequence).

This chain links TRBV30 with TRBJ2-5; no clear D. The last part of the DNA fits TRBJ2-7 better; the J call may be wrong. CDR3 length: 14 amino acids. Germline V gene sequence: CDR1 GTSNPN, CDR2 SVGIG (reference sequence). The CDR3 is CAWSHGESSYEQYF. CDR3 in DNA: TGTGCCTGGAGTCACGGTGAGAGCTCCTACGAGCAGTACTTC.

This clone was detected many times. This chain links TRBV30 with TRBJ2-2; D is unclear. V lost 1 base and J 7 bases, leaving 10 bases between the germline ends. The CDR3 is 13 residues long. CDR1 is GTSNPN, CDR2 SVGIG, per germline (reference sequence). In DNA form, the CDR3 reads TGTGCCTGGAGTGACCGGCGTGTCGGGGAGCTGTTTTTT. Its translation is CAWSDRRVGELFF.

The gene calls are TRBV7-2 and TRBJ2-7; D remains unclear. The V end was cut by 5 bases, the J end by 9 bases, with 14 bases between. Germline V CDR1 and CDR2: SGHTA, FQGNSA. The CDR3 length is 12 residues. DNA for the CDR3: TGTGCCAGCAGCCGTCTGCTGGGAAGGCAGTACTTC. Its protein is CASSRLLGRQYF.

The rearrangement links TRBV19 to TRBJ2-2; D may correspond to TRBD1 or TRBD2 (5 bases each). Trimming pared 7 bases from V and 4 bases from J, leaving 16 bases between. Germline V gene data show CDR1 as LNHDA and CDR2 as SQIVND (reference sequence). The CDR3 contains 15 residues. CDR3 residues: CASNLGDRFTGELFF. CDR3 bases: TGTGCCAGTAATTTGGGGGATCGGTTCACCGGGGAGCTGTTTTTT.

The rearrangement links TRBV6-1 to TRBJ1-5, with a possible D match to TRBD1 (6 bases). The CDR3 loop spans 14 amino acids. The V and J ends lost 6 bases and 7 bases respectively, with 16 bases between them. CDR1 and CDR2 from the germline V gene are MNHNS and SASEGT. CDR3 in DNA: TGTGCCAGCAGACCAACAGGGACGGGGCAGCCCCAGCATTTT. Amino acids: CASRPTGTGQPQHF.

This chain uses TRBV6-1 with TRBJ2-5, with TRBD2 identical over 11 bases. The DNA end is a closer match to TRBJ2-7, so the J assignment may be wrong. Germline V lookup: CDR1 MNHNS, CDR2 SASEGT. There are 15 residues in the CDR3. The CDR3 region has the DNA TGTGCCAGCGAAGGAACTAGCGGGAGTTCCTACGAGCAGTACTTC. This sequence encodes CASEGTSGSSYEQYF.

The V call is TRBV18, the J call TRBJ1-2; 8 positions match TRBD1. The CDR3 contains 16 residues. Germline CDR1 reads KGHSH; CDR2 reads LQKENI. Unmatched junction bases numbered 7, after V lost 1 base and J lost 3 bases. CDR3 DNA sequence: TGTGCCAGCTCACCACGGCCGACAGGGGTTGACTATGGCTACACCTTC. Protein sequence: CASSPRPTGVDYGYTF.

This clone was counted ten times or more. This sample includes further DNA sequences coding for the same CDR3. The V call is TRBV19, the J call TRBJ1-5; the match to TRBD1 covers 10 bases. The CDR3 runs to 14 residues. CDR1 is LNHDA, CDR2 SQIVND, per germline (reference sequence). V lost 5 bases and J lost 6; bases outside the gene matches: 4. The CDR3 DNA sequence: TGTGCCAGTAGTTACGGACAGGGGGTTCAGCCCCAGCATTTT. It encodes CASSYGQGVQPQHF.

This chain links TRBV25-1 with TRBJ1-2; TRBD1 aligns across 7 bases. Unmatched junction bases numbered 14, after V lost 5 bases and J lost 8 bases. The CDR3 is made up of 15 amino acids. Germline V gene lookup returns CDR1 MGHDK and CDR2 SYGVNS. CDR3: CASSPTPDRRGGYTF. As DNA, the CDR3 is TGTGCCAGCAGTCCAACCCCGGACAGGCGTGGCGGCTACACCTTC.

The V call is TRBV5-4, the J call TRBJ2-2, with 7 bases lining up with TRBD1. Germline CDR1 reads SGHNT; CDR2 reads YYREEE (reference sequence). This CDR3 is built from 16 residues. Trimming removed 0 bases from V and 9 bases from J; junction bases left unmatched: 11. CDR3 residues: CASSLDSTGVIRELFF. The CDR3 DNA reads as TGTGCCAGCAGCTTGGATAGCACAGGGGTAATCAGGGAGCTGTTTTTT.

The V gene is TRBV30, the J gene TRBJ2-6; D is unclear. The CDR3 sequence is 17 residues long. Germline-derived CDR1 and CDR2 are GTSNPN and SVGIG (reference sequence). The V and J ends lost 0 bases and 0 bases respectively, with 12 bases between them. The CDR3 coding sequence is TGTGCCTGGAGTGTACTCTACGGCTCCTCTGGGGCCAACGTCCTGACTTTC. Encoded protein: CAWSVLYGSSGANVLTF.

The chain has TRBV2 and TRBJ2-5, with D uncertain. The germline V and J ends were trimmed by 5 bases and 5 bases, with 9 bases remaining between them. This CDR3 spans 12 amino acids. CDR1 and CDR2 from the germline V gene are SNHLY and FYNNEI. The CDR3 DNA follows: TGTGCCAGCAGTCAAGGGCAGGAGACCCAGTACTTC. Amino acids: CASSQGQETQYF. Combining the CDR3 with reference TRBV2 and TRBJ2-5 gives the whole variable domain EPEVTQTPSHQVTQMGQEVILRCVPISNHLYFYWYRQILGQKVEFLVSFYNNEISEKSEIFDDQFSVERPDGSNFTLKIRSTKLEDSAMYFCASSQGQETQYFGPGTRLLVL.

V and J are TRBV6-4 and TRBJ1-2, with D uncertain. The ends were cut back, 6 bases at V and 0 bases at J, with 11 bases in the middle. Germline V gene sequence: CDR1 MRHNA, CDR2 SNTAGT. The CDR3 totals 14 residues. Here the CDR3 DNA reads TGTGCCAGCAGGCCCTCGGGGTCTAACTATGGCTACACCTTC. Translation gives CASRPSGSNYGYTF.

Note on this clone: A read error may be the cause here, since a much bigger clone is one base away. The chain recombines TRBV2 with TRBJ2-4, with D possibly being TRBD1 or TRBD2 (5 bases each). CDR1 is SNHLY and CDR2 is FYNNEI in the germline V gene. Trimming removed 11 bases at V and 8 bases at J, with 19 bases between. This CDR3 spans 13 amino acids. The DNA of the CDR3 is TGTGCCTGCATGCTGAGGGGCGGGTACATTCAGTACTTC. This encodes CACMLRGGYIQYF.

This rearrangement joins TRBV19 to TRBJ2-5; D gene unclear. Germline V gene data show CDR1 as LNHDA and CDR2 as SQIVND (reference sequence). The CDR3 length is 13 residues. The V end lost 10 bases, the J end lost 4 bases, and 16 bases lay between the germline ends. The DNA for the CDR3 is TGTGCCACCGCTGGACCCAGCCCAGAGACCCAGTACTTC. Protein sequence: CATAGPSPETQYF.

The rearrangement uses TRBV5-1 and TRBJ1-3; possibly TRBD1 for D (5 bases). The germline V gene has CDR1 SGHRS and CDR2 YFSETQ. The CDR3 length is 14 residues. V dropped 3 bases and J dropped 1 base, with 8 bases sitting between them. The CDR3 DNA follows: TGCGCCAGCAGCTGGGGGTCTTCTGGAAACACCATATATTTT. Its translation: CASSWGSSGNTIYF.

V gene TRBV30 combines with J gene TRBJ2-1, with 11 bases lining up with TRBD2. Trimming took 5 bases from V and 3 from J; bases not matched to a gene: 9. This CDR3 is built from 16 residues. CDR1 and CDR2 from the germline V gene are GTSNPN and SVGIG (reference sequence). CDR3 nucleotide sequence: TGTGCCTGGGACGGGGAGGGGACTAGCGGCTACAATGAGCAGTTCTTC. It yields the protein CAWDGEGTSGYNEQFF.

The rearrangement links TRBV19 to TRBJ1-2, with TRBD1 identical over 7 bases. With 10 bases clipped from V and 6 bases from J, the junction kept 8 bases outside the gene matches. This CDR3 is built from 12 residues. The germline V gene has CDR1 LNHDA and CDR2 SQIVND (reference sequence). Here the CDR3 DNA reads TGTGCCATCCAAGACAGGGTCCATGGCTACACCTTC. It codes for CAIQDRVHGYTF. The whole variable domain, remainder taken from reference TRBV19 and TRBJ1-2, is DGGITQSPKYLFRKEGQNVTLSCEQNLNHDAMYWYRQDPGQGLRLIYYSQIVNDFQKGDIAEGYSVSREKKESFPLTVTSAQKNPTAFYLCAIQDRVHGYTFGSGTRLTVV.

The chain joins TRBV29-1 to TRBJ2-7; 10 nucleotides line up with TRBD2. Trimming removed 3 bases from V and 2 bases from J; junction bases left unmatched: 10. CDR1 and CDR2 (germline): SQVTM, ANQGSEA. CDR3 size: 16 residues. This CDR3 reads CSVEGAVAGGAYEQYF. The CDR3 DNA reads as TGCAGCGTTGAGGGGGCGGTAGCGGGAGGAGCCTACGAGCAGTACTTC.